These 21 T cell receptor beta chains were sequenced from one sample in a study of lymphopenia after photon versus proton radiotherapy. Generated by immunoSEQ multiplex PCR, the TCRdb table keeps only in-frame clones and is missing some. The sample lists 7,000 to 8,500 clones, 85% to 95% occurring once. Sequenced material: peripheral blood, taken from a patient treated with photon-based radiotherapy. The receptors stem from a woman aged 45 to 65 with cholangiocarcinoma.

The DNA for the CDR3 is TGTGCCAGCAGCGTAGAGTCCAGGGTGAATGAGCAGTTCTTC. This gives the protein CASSVESRVNEQFF. The V call is TRBV9, the J call TRBJ2-1; possible D gene TRBD1, 5 bases. V was cut by 0 bases and J by 7 bases, with 11 bases left in between. The germline CDR1 and CDR2 sequences are SGDLS and YYNGEE. The CDR3 loop spans 14 amino acids.

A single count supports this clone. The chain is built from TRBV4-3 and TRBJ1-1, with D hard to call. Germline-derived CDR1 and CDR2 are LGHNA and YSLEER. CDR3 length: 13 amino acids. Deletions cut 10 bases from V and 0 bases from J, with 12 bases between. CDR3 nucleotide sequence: TGCGCCACGGGGAGGTCATTGAACACTGAAGCTTTCTTT. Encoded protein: CATGRSLNTEAFF.

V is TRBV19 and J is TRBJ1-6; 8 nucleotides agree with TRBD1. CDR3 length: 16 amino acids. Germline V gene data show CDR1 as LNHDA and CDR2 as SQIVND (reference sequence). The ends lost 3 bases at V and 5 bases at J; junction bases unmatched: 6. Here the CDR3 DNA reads TGTGCCAGTAGTATTACTTGGACAGGGAATAATTCACCCCTCCACTTT. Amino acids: CASSITWTGNNSPLHF.

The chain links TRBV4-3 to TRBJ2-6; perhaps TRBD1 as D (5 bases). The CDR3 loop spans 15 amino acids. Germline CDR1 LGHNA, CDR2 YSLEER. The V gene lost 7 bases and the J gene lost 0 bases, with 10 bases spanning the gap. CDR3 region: CASTLGASGANVLTF. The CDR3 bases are TGCGCCAGCACCCTAGGGGCCTCTGGGGCCAACGTCCTGACTTTC.

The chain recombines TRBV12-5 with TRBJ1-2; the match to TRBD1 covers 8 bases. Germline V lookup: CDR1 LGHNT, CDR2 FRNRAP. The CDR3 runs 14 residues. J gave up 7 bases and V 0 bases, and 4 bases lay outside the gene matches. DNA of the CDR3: TGTGCTAGTGGTTTGGTGACAGGGGTCGCTGGCTACACCTTC. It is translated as CASGLVTGVAGYTF. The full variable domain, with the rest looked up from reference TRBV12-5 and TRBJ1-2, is DARVTQTPRHKVTEMGQEVTMRCQPILGHNTVFWYRQTMMQGLELLAYFRNRAPLDDSGMPKDRFSAEMPDATLATLKIQPSEPRDSAVYFCASGLVTGVAGYTFGSGTRLTVV.

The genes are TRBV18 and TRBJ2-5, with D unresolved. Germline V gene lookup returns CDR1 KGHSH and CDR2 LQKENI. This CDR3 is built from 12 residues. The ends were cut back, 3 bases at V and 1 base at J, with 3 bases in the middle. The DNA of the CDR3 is TGTGCCAGCTCACCCATCCAAGAGACCCAGTACTTC. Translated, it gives CASSPIQETQYF.

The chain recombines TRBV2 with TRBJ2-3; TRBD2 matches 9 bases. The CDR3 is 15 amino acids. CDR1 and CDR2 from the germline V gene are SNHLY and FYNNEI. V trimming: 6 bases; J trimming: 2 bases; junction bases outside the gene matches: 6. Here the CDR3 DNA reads TGTGCCAGCAGGGGGGGACTAGCTTCCACAGATACGCAGTATTTT. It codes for CASRGGLASTDTQYF.

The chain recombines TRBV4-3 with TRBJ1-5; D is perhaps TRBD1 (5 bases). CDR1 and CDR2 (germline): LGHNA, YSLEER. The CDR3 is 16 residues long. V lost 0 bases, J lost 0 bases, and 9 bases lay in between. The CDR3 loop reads CASSQDWGYSNQPQHF. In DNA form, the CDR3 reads TGCGCCAGCAGCCAAGATTGGGGGTATAGCAATCAGCCCCAGCATTTT.

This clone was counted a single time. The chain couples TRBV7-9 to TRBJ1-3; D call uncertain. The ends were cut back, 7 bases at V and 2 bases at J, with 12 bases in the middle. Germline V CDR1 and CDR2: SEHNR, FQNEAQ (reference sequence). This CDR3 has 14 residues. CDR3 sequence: CASKFSGTGNTIYF. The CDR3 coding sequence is TGTGCCAGCAAGTTCTCGGGGACTGGAAACACCATATATTTT.

CDR3 sequence reads: CASSVDSEVAGELFF. The CDR3 DNA reads TGTGCCAGCAGCGTAGATAGCGAGGTGGCCGGGGAGCTGTTTTTT. The V call is TRBV9, the J call TRBJ2-2; maybe TRBD2 (5 bases). V was pared by 0 bases and J by 6 bases, with 12 bases between. Germline CDR1 and CDR2: SGDLS and YYNGEE. The CDR3 extends over 15 amino acids.

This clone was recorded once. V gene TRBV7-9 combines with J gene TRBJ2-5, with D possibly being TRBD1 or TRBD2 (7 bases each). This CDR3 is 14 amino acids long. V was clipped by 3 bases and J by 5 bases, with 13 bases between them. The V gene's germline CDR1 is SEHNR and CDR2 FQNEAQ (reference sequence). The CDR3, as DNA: TGTGCCAGCAGCTTCAGGGGGGGCTTGGAGACCCAGTACTTC. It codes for CASSFRGGLETQYF.

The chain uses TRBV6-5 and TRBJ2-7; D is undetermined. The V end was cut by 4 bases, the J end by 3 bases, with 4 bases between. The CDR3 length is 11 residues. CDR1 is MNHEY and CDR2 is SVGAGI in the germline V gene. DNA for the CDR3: TGTGCCAGCAGTTCTTTCTACGAGCAGTACTTC. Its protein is CASSSFYEQYF.

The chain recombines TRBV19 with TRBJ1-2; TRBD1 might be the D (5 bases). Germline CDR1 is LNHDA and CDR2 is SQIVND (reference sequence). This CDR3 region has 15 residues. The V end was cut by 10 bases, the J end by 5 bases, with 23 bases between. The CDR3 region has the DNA TGTGCCACTCAATGGTCATGGACATCTCAATATGGCTACACCTTC. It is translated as CATQWSWTSQYGYTF.

CDR3 nucleotide sequence: TGTGCCAGCAGCTTAGTGGGCGGGACAGGGAGTATCTACACCTTC. It translates to CASSLVGGTGSIYTF. The V gene is TRBV7-8, the J gene TRBJ1-2; 9 nucleotides match TRBD1. The CDR3 sequence is 15 residues long. The V gene end was trimmed by 1 base and the J gene end by 10 bases; junction bases not matched to a gene: 10. Germline-derived CDR1 and CDR2 are SGHVS and FQNEAQ.

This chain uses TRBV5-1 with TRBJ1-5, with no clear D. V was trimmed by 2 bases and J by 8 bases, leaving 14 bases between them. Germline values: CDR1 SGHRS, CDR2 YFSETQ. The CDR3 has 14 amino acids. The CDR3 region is CASSFGSGNEPQHF. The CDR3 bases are TGCGCCAGCAGCTTCGGGTCAGGAAATGAGCCCCAGCATTTT.

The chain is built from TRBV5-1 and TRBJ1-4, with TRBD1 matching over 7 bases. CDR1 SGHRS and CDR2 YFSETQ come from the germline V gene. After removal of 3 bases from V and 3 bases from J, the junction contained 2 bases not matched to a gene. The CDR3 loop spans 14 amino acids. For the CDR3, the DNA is TGCGCCAGCAGCTCGGGACAGCCTAATGAAAAACTGTTTTTT. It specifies CASSSGQPNEKLFF.

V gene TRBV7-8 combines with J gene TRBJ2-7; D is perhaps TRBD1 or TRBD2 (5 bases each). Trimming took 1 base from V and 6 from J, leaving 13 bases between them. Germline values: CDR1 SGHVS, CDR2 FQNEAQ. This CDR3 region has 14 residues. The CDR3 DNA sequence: TGTGCCAGCAGCTTAGTGGGCAGGGCGGGCGAGCAGTACTTC. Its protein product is CASSLVGRAGEQYF.

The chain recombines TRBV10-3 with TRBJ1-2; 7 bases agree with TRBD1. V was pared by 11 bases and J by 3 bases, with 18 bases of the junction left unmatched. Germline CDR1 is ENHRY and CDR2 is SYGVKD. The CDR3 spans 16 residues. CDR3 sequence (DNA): TGTGCCGTGACAGCGGCAGGGGGTAGATTGGACTATGGCTACACCTTC. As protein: CAVTAAGGRLDYGYTF.

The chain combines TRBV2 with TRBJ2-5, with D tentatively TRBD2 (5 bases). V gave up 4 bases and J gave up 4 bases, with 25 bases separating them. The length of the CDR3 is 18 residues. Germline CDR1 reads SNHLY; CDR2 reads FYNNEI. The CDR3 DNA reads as TGTGCCAGCAGTGTTAATTGGTCTCGACGGGGTGGGTTAGAGACCCAGTACTTC. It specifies CASSVNWSRRGGLETQYF.

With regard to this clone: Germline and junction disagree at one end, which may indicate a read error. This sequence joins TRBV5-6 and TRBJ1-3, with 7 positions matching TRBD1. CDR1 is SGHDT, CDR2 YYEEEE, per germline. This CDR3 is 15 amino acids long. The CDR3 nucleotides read TGTGCCAGCAGCTGGGGACAGAGCTCTGGAAGCACCATATATTTT. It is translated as CASSWGQSSGSTIYF. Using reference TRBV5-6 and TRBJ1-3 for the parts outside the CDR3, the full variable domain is DAGVTQSPTHLIKTRGQQVTLRCSPKSGHDTVSWYQQALGQGPQFIFQYYEEEERQRGNFPDRFSGHQFPNYSSELNVNALLLGDSALYLCASSWGQSSGSTIYFGEGSWLTVV.

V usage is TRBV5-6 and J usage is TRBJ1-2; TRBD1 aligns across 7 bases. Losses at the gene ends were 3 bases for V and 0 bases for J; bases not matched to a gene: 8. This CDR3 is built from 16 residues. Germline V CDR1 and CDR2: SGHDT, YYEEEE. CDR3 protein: CASSSNEGQPNYGYTF. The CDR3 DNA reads TGTGCCAGCAGCTCCAATGAGGGACAGCCTAACTATGGCTACACCTTC.